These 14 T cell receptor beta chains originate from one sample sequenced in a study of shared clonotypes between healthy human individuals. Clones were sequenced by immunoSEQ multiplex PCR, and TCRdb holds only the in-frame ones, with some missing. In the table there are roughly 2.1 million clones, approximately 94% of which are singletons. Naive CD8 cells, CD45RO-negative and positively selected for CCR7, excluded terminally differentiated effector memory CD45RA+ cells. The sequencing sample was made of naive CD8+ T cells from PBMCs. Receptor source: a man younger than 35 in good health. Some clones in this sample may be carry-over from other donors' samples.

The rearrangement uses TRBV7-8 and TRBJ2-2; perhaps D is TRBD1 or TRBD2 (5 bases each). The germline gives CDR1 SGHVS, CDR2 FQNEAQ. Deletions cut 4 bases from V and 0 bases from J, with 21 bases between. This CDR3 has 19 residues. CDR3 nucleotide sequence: TGTGCCAGCAGCTCCAGGGAGACAATTCACGACGCGAACACCGGGGAGCTGTTTTTT. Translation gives CASSSRETIHDANTGELFF.

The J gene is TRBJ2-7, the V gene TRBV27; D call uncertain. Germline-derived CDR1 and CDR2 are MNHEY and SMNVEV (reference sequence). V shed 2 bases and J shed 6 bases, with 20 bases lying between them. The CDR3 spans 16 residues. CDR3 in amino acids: CASSLRFPSHEVEQYF. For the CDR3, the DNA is TGTGCCAGCAGTTTAAGGTTCCCGTCCCACGAGGTCGAGCAGTACTTC.

Written as DNA, the CDR3 is TGTGCCAGCTCGGCAGGGGGGGGGCTAGCCTACGAGCAGTACTTC. Translating it yields CASSAGGGLAYEQYF. This chain connects TRBV27 to TRBJ2-7; D may correspond to TRBD1 or TRBD2 (7 bases each). The germline V and J ends were trimmed by 8 bases and 2 bases, with 19 bases remaining between them. Germline V gene lookup returns CDR1 MNHEY and CDR2 SMNVEV (reference sequence). The CDR3 is made up of 15 amino acids.

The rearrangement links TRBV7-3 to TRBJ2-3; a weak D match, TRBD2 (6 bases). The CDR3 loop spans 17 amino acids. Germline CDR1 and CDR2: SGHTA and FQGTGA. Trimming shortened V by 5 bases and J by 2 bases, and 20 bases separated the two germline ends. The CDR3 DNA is TGTGCCAGCAGCCCCCCCTGGGCTAGCGCAGTCACAGATACGCAGTATTTT. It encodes CASSPPWASAVTDTQYF.

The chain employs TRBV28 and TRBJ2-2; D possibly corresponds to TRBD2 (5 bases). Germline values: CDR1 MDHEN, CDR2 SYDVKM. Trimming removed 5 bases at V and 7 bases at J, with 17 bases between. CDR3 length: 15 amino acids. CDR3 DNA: TGTGCCAGCAGTGGACTCCAGTCCTTTAGCGGGGAGCTGTTTTTT. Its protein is CASSGLQSFSGELFF.

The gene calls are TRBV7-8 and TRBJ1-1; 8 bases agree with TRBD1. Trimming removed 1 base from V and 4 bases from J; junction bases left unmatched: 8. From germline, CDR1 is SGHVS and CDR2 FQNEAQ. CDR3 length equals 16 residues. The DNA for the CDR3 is TGTGCCAGCAGCTTAGGCGCAGGGGGCCGGGGCACTGAAGCTTTCTTT. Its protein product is CASSLGAGGRGTEAFF.

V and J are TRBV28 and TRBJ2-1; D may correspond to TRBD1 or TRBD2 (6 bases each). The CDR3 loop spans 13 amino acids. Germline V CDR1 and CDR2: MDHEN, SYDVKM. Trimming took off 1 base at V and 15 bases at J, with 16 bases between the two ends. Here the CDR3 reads CASSLFRMGGRFF. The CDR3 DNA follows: TGTGCCAGCAGTTTATTTAGAATGGGGGGCCGGTTCTTC.

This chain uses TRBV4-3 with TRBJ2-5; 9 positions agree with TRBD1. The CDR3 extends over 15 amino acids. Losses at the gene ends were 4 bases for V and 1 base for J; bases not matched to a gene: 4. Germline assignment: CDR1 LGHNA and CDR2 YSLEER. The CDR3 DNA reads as TGCGCCAGCAGCCCCGGGACAGGGTTCCAAGAGACCCAGTACTTC. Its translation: CASSPGTGFQETQYF.

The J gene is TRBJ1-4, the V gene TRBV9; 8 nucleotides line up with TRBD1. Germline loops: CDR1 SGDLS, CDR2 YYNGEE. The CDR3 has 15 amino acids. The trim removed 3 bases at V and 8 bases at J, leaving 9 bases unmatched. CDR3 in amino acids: CASSAKDRAFEKLFF. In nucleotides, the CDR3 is TGTGCCAGCAGCGCAAAGGACAGGGCTTTCGAAAAACTGTTTTTT.

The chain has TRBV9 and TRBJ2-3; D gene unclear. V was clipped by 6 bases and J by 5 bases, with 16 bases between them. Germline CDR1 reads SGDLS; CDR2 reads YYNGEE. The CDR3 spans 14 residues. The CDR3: CASTIGGRGDTQYF. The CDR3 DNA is TGTGCCAGCACCATCGGTGGCCGCGGAGATACGCAGTATTTT. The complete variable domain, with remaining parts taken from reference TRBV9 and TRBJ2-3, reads DSGVTQTPKHLITATGQRVTLRCSPRSGDLSVYWYQQSLDQGLQFLIQYYNGEERAKGNILERFSAQQFPDLHSELNLSSLELGDSALYFCASTIGGRGDTQYFGPGTRLTVL.

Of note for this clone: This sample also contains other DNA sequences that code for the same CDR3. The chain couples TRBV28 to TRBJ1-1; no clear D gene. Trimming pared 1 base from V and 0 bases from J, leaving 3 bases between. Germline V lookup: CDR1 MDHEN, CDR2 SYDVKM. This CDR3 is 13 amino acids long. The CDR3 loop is CASSLYMNTEAFF. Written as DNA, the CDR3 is TGTGCCAGCAGTTTATACATGAACACTGAAGCTTTCTTT.

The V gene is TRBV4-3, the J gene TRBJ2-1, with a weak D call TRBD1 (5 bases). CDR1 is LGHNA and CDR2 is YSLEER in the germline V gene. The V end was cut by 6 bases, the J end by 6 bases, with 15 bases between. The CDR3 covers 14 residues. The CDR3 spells CASSGTLQGNEQFF. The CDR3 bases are TGCGCCAGCAGTGGAACACTCCAGGGCAATGAGCAGTTCTTC.

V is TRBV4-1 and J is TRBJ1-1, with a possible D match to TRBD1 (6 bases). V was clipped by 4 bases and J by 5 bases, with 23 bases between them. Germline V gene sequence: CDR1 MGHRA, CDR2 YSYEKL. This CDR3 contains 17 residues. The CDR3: CASSPRAGRGRSTEAFF. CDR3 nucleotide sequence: TGCGCCAGCAGCCCCCGGGCCGGCCGGGGGCGAAGTACTGAAGCTTTCTTT.

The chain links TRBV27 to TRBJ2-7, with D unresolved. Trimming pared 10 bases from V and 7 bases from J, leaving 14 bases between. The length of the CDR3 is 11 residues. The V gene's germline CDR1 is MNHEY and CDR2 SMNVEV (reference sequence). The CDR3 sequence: CATVFGREQYF. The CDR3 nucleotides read TGTGCCACCGTATTCGGGCGGGAGCAGTACTTC.